Below are 20 T cell receptor beta chains sequenced from a single sample in a study of T cells in Graves' hyperthyroidism and ophthalmopathy. The source material, RNA transcripts, was used to amplify TCR beta CDR3 regions. HTBI primers were employed in a first-round RT-PCR of the TCR CDR3. TCRdb called the multiplex PCR reads again in MiXCR, with one record for every CDR3 protein. This sample has roughly 500,000 distinct CDR3 sequences; approximately 48% occur once, and the top ten carry about 45%. The specimen was peripheral blood or thyroid tissue (not recorded which). Source of these receptors: an adult woman with Graves' disease, either hyperthyroidism or ophthalmopathy (not recorded which).

The J gene is TRBJ1-2, the V gene TRBV6-4; D is unclear. From germline, CDR1 is MRHNA and CDR2 SNTAGT. This CDR3 contains 9 residues. Between the trimmed V and J ends, which lost 8 bases and 9 bases, there was a span of 7 bases. CDR3 DNA: TGTGCCAGCCGACCTAGCTACACCTTC. Translation: CASRPSYTF.

This chain links TRBV5-8 with TRBJ1-5; D not certain. The V gene's germline CDR1 is SGHTS and CDR2 YDEGEE. V shed 4 bases and J shed 4 bases, with 15 bases lying between them. The CDR3 extends over 15 amino acids. CDR3 nucleotides: TGTGCCAGCAGCCAAGCGGGAAGTTGGAATCAGCCCCAGCATTTT. Residues: CASSQAGSWNQPQHF.

Ten or more counts support this clonotype. V usage is TRBV6-5 and J usage is TRBJ1-2, with a weak D call TRBD1 (6 bases). The V end was cut by 3 bases, the J end by 3 bases, with 11 bases between. The CDR3 length is 14 residues. Germline V gene lookup returns CDR1 MNHEY and CDR2 SVGAGI. The CDR3 nucleotides are TGTGCCAGCAGTTATGGGCAGGGGTACTATGGCTACACCTTC. Translated, it gives CASSYGQGYYGYTF.

The sample holds a few counts of this clonotype. This rearrangement joins TRBV6-6 to TRBJ2-5; 8 bases map to TRBD1. The CDR3 is 14 amino acids. In germline, CDR1 is MNHNY, CDR2 SVGAGI (reference sequence). V dropped 10 bases and J dropped 5; count of bases not matched to a gene: 12. CDR3 region: CAISQDRVRETQYF. The CDR3 coding sequence is TGTGCCATCAGCCAGGACAGGGTGCGGGAGACCCAGTACTTC.

V usage is TRBV7-2 and J usage is TRBJ2-2, with 13 bases identical to TRBD2. With 5 bases clipped from V and 4 bases from J, the junction kept 4 bases outside the gene matches. Germline assignment: CDR1 SGHTA and CDR2 FQGNSA. The length of the CDR3 is 16 residues. In DNA form, the CDR3 reads TGTGCCAGCAGCACTGGACTAGCGGGAGTCACCGGGGAGCTGTTTTTT. Protein product: CASSTGLAGVTGELFF.

This clonotype was observed at least ten times. The chain couples TRBV2 to TRBJ2-7; D is unresolved. V lost 6 bases and J 3 bases, leaving 6 bases between the germline ends. The CDR3 length is 11 residues. Per germline, CDR1 SNHLY and CDR2 FYNNEI. The CDR3 DNA reads as TGTGCCAGCAGGAATATCTACGAGCAGTACTTC. Translated, it gives CASRNIYEQYF.

J is TRBJ1-1 and V is TRBV4-3; D might be TRBD1 (6 bases). This CDR3 is 17 amino acids long. The germline V gene has CDR1 LGHNA and CDR2 YSLEER. With 3 bases removed from V and 4 bases from J, the gap between germline ends came to 21 bases. CDR3 DNA sequence: TGCGCCAGCAGCCACCCGCTGGACAGCGTCAAGAGCACTGAAGCTTTCTTT. Amino acids: CASSHPLDSVKSTEAFF.

Many counts were recorded for this clonotype. The chain recombines TRBV4-2 with TRBJ2-5; D may correspond to TRBD1 or TRBD2 (5 bases each). The CDR3 is 15 amino acids. Between the trimmed V and J ends, which lost 4 bases and 1 base, there was a span of 13 bases. Germline-derived CDR1 and CDR2 are LGHNA and YNFKEQ. The CDR3 here is CASSLRRGGQETQYF. In nucleotides, the CDR3 is TGTGCCAGCAGCCTGCGACGGGGCGGCCAAGAGACCCAGTACTTC.

V usage is TRBV15 and J usage is TRBJ2-5, with D perhaps given as TRBD1 or TRBD2 (5 bases each). The V end lost 0 bases, the J end lost 4 bases, and 9 bases lay between the germline ends. Germline values: CDR1 LNHNV, CDR2 YYDKDF (reference sequence). CDR3 length: 14 amino acids. The CDR3 is CATSREAGRETQYF. The CDR3 coding sequence is TGTGCCACCAGCAGAGAAGCAGGGAGAGAGACCCAGTACTTC.

J is TRBJ2-6 and V is TRBV20-1; D possibly corresponds to TRBD1 (5 bases). The germline V and J ends were trimmed by 5 bases and 1 base, with 9 bases remaining between them. CDR1 DFQATT and CDR2 SNEGSKA come from the germline V gene (reference sequence). The CDR3 spans 14 residues. The CDR3 nucleotides read TGCAGTGCTTCCTCAGGGTCTGGGGCCAACGTCCTGACTTTC. It translates to CSASSGSGANVLTF.

This clonotype appeared many times. The chain couples TRBV7-9 to TRBJ2-5; D is unclear. CDR1 and CDR2 (germline): SEHNR, FQNEAQ (reference sequence). V shed 4 bases and J shed 5 bases, with 14 bases lying between them. The CDR3 length is 14 residues. The CDR3 DNA sequence: TGTGCCAGCAGCTCCGGTCCTCCCGGGGAGACCCAGTACTTC. Its translation: CASSSGPPGETQYF.

The chain links TRBV10-3 to TRBJ1-5, with D perhaps matching TRBD1 (5 bases). CDR3 size: 14 residues. CDR1 and CDR2 from the germline V gene are ENHRY and SYGVKD. V shed 2 bases and J shed 9 bases, with 14 bases lying between them. In DNA, the CDR3 is TGTGCCATCAGTGAGCGGGACGGGGGTGGGCCCCAGCATTTT. This translates into CAISERDGGGPQHF.

This clonotype has ten or more counts. This chain uses TRBV10-3 with TRBJ2-7, with D possibly matching TRBD1 (6 bases). The CDR3 has 15 amino acids. V was clipped by 2 bases and J by 6 bases, with 17 bases between them. The V gene's germline CDR1 is ENHRY and CDR2 SYGVKD. The CDR3 nucleotides are TGTGCCATCAGTGAGCACCGGGACACGGCGGCCGAGCAGTACTTC. Its protein is CAISEHRDTAAEQYF.

This clonotype occurred many times. This sequence joins TRBV9 and TRBJ2-2; D may be TRBD1 (6 bases). The V end was cut by 2 bases, the J end by 5 bases, with 13 bases between. CDR1 and CDR2 (germline): SGDLS, YYNGEE. The CDR3 is 15 amino acids. In nucleotides, the CDR3 is TGTGCCAGCAGCGTTACCGGGACATTGACCGGGGAGCTGTTTTTT. Translating gives CASSVTGTLTGELFF.

V gene TRBV5-1 combines with J gene TRBJ1-1; D remains unclear. The V end lost 6 bases, the J end lost 2 bases, and 14 bases lay between the germline ends. CDR3 length: 14 residues. CDR1 and CDR2 from the germline V gene are SGHRS and YFSETQ. DNA of the CDR3: TGCGCCAGCAAGGACTTCGTGGCCAACACTGAAGCTTTCTTT. It translates to CASKDFVANTEAFF.

This clonotype was seen at least ten times. CDR3 residues: CASSRGLAGYEQYF. In DNA form, the CDR3 reads TGTGCCAGCAGTCGGGGACTAGCGGGCTACGAGCAGTACTTC. The J gene is TRBJ2-7, the V gene TRBV7-9, with 12 bases identical to TRBD2. Looked up from germline, CDR1 is SEHNR and CDR2 is FQNEAQ (reference sequence). V was clipped by 6 bases and J by 3 bases; unmatched bases: 3. The length of the CDR3 is 14 residues.

This clonotype has just a few counts. The genes are TRBV20-1 and TRBJ1-4; maybe TRBD1 (5 bases). Germline V gene sequence: CDR1 DFQATT, CDR2 SNEGSKA (reference sequence). The CDR3 is made up of 14 amino acids. V was cut by 4 bases and J by 11 bases, with 20 bases left in between. The CDR3 loop is CSAKGLAGSPKLFF. CDR3 coding DNA: TGCAGTGCTAAGGGACTAGCGGGCAGCCCTAAACTGTTTTTT.

This clonotype was found many times. The chain has TRBV9 and TRBJ1-5, with D possibly being TRBD1 (6 bases). This CDR3 region has 14 residues. The germline V gene encodes CDR1 SGDLS and CDR2 YYNGEE. The germline V and J ends were trimmed by 0 bases and 3 bases, with 7 bases remaining between them. The CDR3 reads CASSVGTANQPQHF. In DNA, the CDR3 is TGTGCCAGCAGCGTAGGGACAGCCAATCAGCCCCAGCATTTT.

There are many counts of this clonotype. The chain couples TRBV15 to TRBJ1-1, with a weak D call TRBD1 (5 bases). The germline V and J ends were trimmed by 0 bases and 10 bases, with 12 bases remaining between them. The CDR3 length is 13 residues. Per the germline V gene, CDR1 is LNHNV and CDR2 is YYDKDF (reference sequence). The CDR3 DNA reads as TGTGCCACCAGCAGAGATAGGGGTGGAGTAGCTTTCTTT. Translation: CATSRDRGGVAFF.

The chain has TRBV6-5 and TRBJ1-1; D may be TRBD1 (5 bases). The CDR3 sequence is 13 residues long. Germline assignment: CDR1 MNHEY and CDR2 SVGAGI. The CDR3 nucleotides read TGTGGCTGCAGGAGAGGGGACAACACTGAAGCTTTCTTT. It specifies CGCRRGDNTEAFF.